This T cell receptor beta chain was profiled in a study of human T cells and chemical hapten exposure. TCRdb analysed the RACE reads with MiXCR anew, one entry per CDR3 protein. The sample has about 380,000 distinct CDR3 sequences; approximately 5.1% are singletons. Sample time point: patch test 1, 2 weeks after DPC sensitization. Treatment reported: therapeutic diphenylcyclopropenone sensitization with weekly scalp DPC. Trimming left V 0 bases short and J 5 bases short, with 10 bases between. This CDR3 is built from 14 residues. CDR1 is LGHNA and CDR2 is YSLEER in the germline V gene. This clonotype has just a few counts.

The sequenced sample was whole blood, obtained in connection with sensitization to the hapten diphenylcyclopropenone (DPC). The rearrangement links TRBV4-3 to TRBJ1-2; D unresolved. The source is a woman between 50 and 59 years old with alopecia areata. Some clones in this sample may be carry-over from other donors' samples. The CDR3 bases are TGCGCCAGCAGCCAAGATGGGATTGGATATGGCTACACCTTC. Its translation: CASSQDGIGYGYTF.